These 9 T cell receptor beta chains originate from one sample sequenced in a study of a mutant IDH1 vaccine in newly diagnosed glioma (dated by TCRdb to about 2021). Receptor amplification or capture employed the immunoSEQ multiplex PCR assay. What TCRdb holds here is the immuneACCESS table cut down to in-frame rearrangements. Part of the clones is not present; checked against another copy, under half of the missing clones reflect an unresolved V gene, and the others are unexplained. The sample includes tens of thousands of clones, with under 80% observed a single time. The ten largest clones represent approximately 5.8% of the sample. What this sample's time point label stands for: week 23, last vaccination. A 20-mer mutant IDH1 peptide at 300 micrograms in Montanide made up each vaccine dose, which was injected subcutaneously together with topical imiquimod. What these receptors recognize is not known.

Here the sequenced sample was PBMCs, taken from a glioma patient whose treatment included an IDH1 peptide vaccine. These receptors all stem from a man aged 45 to 65 with glioma.

J is TRBJ2-5 and V is TRBV7-9; 7 bases agree with TRBD1. The CDR3 runs to 14 residues. V shed 0 bases, J shed 4 bases, and the junction held 2 bases outside the gene matches. CDR1 and CDR2 (germline): SEHNR, FQNEAQ (reference sequence). The CDR3: CASSLAAGGETQYF. Written as DNA, the CDR3 is TGTGCCAGCAGCTTAGCGGCAGGGGGAGAGACCCAGTACTTC.

The rearrangement joins TRBV15 to TRBJ2-3, with D perhaps matching TRBD2 (7 bases). The length of the CDR3 is 14 residues. Germline V gene lookup returns CDR1 LNHNV and CDR2 YYDKDF (reference sequence). V shed 3 bases and J shed 3 bases, with 10 bases lying between them. In DNA, the CDR3 is TGTGCCACCAGCAGGGGGGGGCTTACAGATACGCAGTATTTT. Protein product: CATSRGGLTDTQYF.

This clone came up a few times. V usage is TRBV5-1 and J usage is TRBJ1-1; 7 nucleotides line up with TRBD1. CDR3 length: 14 residues. The V and J ends lost 4 bases and 0 bases, in that order; junction bases with no gene match: 3. Germline V gene lookup returns CDR1 SGHRS and CDR2 YFSETQ. The CDR3 nucleotides are TGCGCCAGCAGCCTACAGGGGATGAACACTGAAGCTTTCTTT. This encodes CASSLQGMNTEAFF.

The chain carries TRBV10-3 and TRBJ1-1; D unclear. From germline, CDR1 is ENHRY and CDR2 SYGVKD. This CDR3 has 13 residues. The V end lost 10 bases, the J end lost 0 bases, and 12 bases lay between the germline ends. CDR3 DNA sequence: TGTGCCACCAATCCAGCTATGAACACTGAAGCTTTCTTT. Its protein is CATNPAMNTEAFF.

The sample holds a few counts of this clone. V usage is TRBV7-9 and J usage is TRBJ1-5, with D possibly being TRBD1 (5 bases). Trimming left V 6 bases short and J 9 bases short, with 15 bases between. The germline V gene has CDR1 SEHNR and CDR2 FQNEAQ (reference sequence). The CDR3 is 13 residues long. CDR3 in amino acids: CASRLTDASPQHF. The CDR3 bases are TGTGCCAGCAGACTGACAGACGCCTCGCCCCAGCATTTT.

This clone was detected a few times. J is TRBJ1-2 and V is TRBV7-6; maybe TRBD1 (5 bases). The CDR3 is 14 residues long. Germline V gene data show CDR1 as SGHVS and CDR2 as FNYEAQ. V shed 1 base and J shed 3 bases, with 9 bases lying between them. CDR3 sequence: CASSLGQGDYGYTF. CDR3 nucleotides: TGTGCCAGCAGCTTAGGTCAGGGCGACTATGGCTACACCTTC.

The rearrangement joins TRBV7-2 to TRBJ2-1; D gene ambiguous. The CDR3 has 15 residues. Germline lookup yields CDR1 SGHTA and CDR2 FQGNSA. V shed 6 bases and J shed 1 base, with 13 bases lying between them. Here the CDR3 reads CASSLRHGSYNEQFF. DNA of the CDR3: TGTGCCAGCAGTCTCCGGCACGGATCCTACAATGAGCAGTTCTTC. Full variable domain (remainder filled in from reference TRBV7-2 and TRBJ2-1): GAGVSQSPSNKVTEKGKDVELRCDPISGHTALYWYRQSLGQGLEFLIYFQGNSAPDKSGLPSDRFSAERTGGSVSTLTIQRTQQEDSAVYLCASSLRHGSYNEQFFGPGTRLTVL.

The J gene is TRBJ1-2, the V gene TRBV6-4, with D uncertain. Germline lookup yields CDR1 MRHNA and CDR2 SNTAGT. The CDR3 totals 11 residues. V shed 0 bases and J shed 8 bases, with 4 bases lying between them. This chain's CDR3 is CASSDSRGYTF. Written as DNA, the CDR3 is TGTGCCAGCAGTGACTCTAGGGGCTACACCTTC.

This chain joins TRBV7-2 and TRBJ1-4; 9 bases map to TRBD1. V was pared by 5 bases and J by 7 bases, with 5 bases of the junction left unmatched. Germline V gene data show CDR1 as SGHTA and CDR2 as FQGNSA. The CDR3 covers 14 residues. The CDR3 nucleotides are TGTGCCAGCAGCCCGACAGGGGGGGGTGAAAAACTGTTTTTT. Amino acids: CASSPTGGGEKLFF. The full variable domain, in which reference TRBV7-2 and TRBJ1-4 provide the parts outside the CDR3, is GAGVSQSPSNKVTEKGKDVELRCDPISGHTALYWYRQSLGQGLEFLIYFQGNSAPDKSGLPSDRFSAERTGGSVSTLTIQRTQQEDSAVYLCASSPTGGGEKLFFGSGTQLSVL.